This TCR beta chain derives from a study of regulatory T cells in long-lasting Graves disease. The sample's time point: newly diagnosed GD, antithyroid drugs for less than 3 months. PBMC RNA was the source of the TCR library. CDR3 regions were amplified by Arm-PCR using iRepertoire HTBI primers to build TCR beta libraries. TCRdb ran MiXCR on the multiplex PCR reads and lists one entry per CDR3 protein. This table has 530,000 or so distinct CDR3 sequences, about 13% appearing once. This CDR3 contains 14 residues. Germline V gene sequence: CDR1 MNHEY, CDR2 SMNVEV (reference sequence). V shed 3 bases, J shed 6 bases, and the junction held 8 bases outside the gene matches. The data were also submitted as part of a second study, on T cells in Graves' hyperthyroidism and ophthalmopathy.

The material was peripheral blood mononuclear cells (PBMCs), obtained at new diagnosis, from a patient treated with antithyroid drugs. The source is a man between 25 and 39 years old with Graves disease. The chain uses TRBV27 and TRBJ2-7; the match to TRBD2 covers 7 bases. CDR3 sequence (DNA): TGTGCCAGCAGTTTGGGACTAAAACCCCTCGAGCAGTACTTC. Protein: CASSLGLKPLEQYF.